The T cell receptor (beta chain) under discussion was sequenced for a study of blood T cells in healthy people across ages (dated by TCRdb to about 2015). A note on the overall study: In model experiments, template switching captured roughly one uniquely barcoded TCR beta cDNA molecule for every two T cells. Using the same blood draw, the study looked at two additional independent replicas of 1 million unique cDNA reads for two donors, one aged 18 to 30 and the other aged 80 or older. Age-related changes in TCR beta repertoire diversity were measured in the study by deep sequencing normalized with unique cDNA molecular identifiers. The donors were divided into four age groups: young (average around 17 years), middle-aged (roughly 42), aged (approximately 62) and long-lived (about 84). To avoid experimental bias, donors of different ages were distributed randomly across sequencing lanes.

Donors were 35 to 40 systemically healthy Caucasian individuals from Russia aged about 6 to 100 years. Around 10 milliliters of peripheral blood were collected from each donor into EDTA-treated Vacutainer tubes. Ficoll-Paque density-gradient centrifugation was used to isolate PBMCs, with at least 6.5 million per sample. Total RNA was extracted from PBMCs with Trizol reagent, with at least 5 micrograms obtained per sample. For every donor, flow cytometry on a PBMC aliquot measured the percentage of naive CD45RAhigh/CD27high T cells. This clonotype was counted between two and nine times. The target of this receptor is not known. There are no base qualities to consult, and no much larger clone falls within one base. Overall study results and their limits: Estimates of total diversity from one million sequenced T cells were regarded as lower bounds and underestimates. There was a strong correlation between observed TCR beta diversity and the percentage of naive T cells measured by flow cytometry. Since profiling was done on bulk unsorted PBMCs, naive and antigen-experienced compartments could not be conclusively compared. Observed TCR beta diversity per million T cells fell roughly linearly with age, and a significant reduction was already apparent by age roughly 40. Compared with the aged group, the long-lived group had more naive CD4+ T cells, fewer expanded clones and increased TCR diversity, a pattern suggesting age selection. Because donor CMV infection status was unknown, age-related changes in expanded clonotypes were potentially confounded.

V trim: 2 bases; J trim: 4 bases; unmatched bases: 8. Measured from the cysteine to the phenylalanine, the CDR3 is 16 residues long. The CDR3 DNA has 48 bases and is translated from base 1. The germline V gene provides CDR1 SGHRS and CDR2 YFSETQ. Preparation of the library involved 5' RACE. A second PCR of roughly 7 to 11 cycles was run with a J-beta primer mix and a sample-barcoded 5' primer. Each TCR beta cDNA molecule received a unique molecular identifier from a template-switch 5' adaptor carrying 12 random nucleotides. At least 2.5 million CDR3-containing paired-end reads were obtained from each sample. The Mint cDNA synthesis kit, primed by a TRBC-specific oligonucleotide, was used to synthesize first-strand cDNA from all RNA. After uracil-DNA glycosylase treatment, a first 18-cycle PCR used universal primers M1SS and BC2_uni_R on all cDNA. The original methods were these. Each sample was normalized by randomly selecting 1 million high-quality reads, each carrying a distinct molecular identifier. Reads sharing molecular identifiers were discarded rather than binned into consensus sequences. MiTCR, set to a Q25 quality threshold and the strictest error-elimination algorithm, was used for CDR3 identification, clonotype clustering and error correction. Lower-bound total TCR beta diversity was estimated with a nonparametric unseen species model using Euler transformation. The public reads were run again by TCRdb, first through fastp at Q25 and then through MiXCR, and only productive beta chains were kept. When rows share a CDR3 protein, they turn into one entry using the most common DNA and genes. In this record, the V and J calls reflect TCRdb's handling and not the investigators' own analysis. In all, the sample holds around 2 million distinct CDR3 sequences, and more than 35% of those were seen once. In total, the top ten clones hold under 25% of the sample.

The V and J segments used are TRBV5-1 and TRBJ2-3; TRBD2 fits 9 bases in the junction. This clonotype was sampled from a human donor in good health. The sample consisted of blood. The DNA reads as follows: TGCGCCAGCAGCTTCTCGCGGGGGGGTAGGTCAGATACGCAGTATTTT. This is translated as CASSFSRGGRSDTQYF.